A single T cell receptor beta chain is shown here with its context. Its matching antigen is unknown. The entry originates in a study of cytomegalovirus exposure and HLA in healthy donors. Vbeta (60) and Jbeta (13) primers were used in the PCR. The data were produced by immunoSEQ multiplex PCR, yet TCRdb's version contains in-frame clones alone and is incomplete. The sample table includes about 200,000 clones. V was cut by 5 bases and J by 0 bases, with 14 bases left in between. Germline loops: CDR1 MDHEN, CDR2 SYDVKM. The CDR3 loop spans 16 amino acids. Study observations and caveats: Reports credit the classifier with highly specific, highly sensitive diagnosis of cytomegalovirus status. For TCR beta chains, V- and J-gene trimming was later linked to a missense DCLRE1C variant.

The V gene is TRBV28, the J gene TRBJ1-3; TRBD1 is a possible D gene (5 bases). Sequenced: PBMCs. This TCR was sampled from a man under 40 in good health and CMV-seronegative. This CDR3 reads CASSLGGTHSGNTIYF. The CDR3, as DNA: TGTGCCAGCAGTCTGGGGGGTACCCACTCTGGAAACACCATATATTTT.